Below are 27 T cell receptor beta chains sequenced from a single sample in a study of shared clonotypes between healthy human individuals. Naive CD8 populations comprised CD45RO-negative cells positively selected for CCR7, excluding terminally differentiated effector memory CD45RA+ cells. The method was immunoSEQ multiplex PCR; TCRdb's version includes in-frame clones alone and lacks a portion of them. The sample includes 760,000 or so clones, about 97% of them seen just once. What was sequenced was naive CD8+ T cells sorted from blood. The source of these receptors is a man under 40 in good health.

The chain recombines TRBV27 with TRBJ2-1; TRBD1 or TRBD2 may be the D gene (5 bases each). This CDR3 has 13 amino acids. The V end lost 5 bases, the J end lost 7 bases, and 12 bases lay between the germline ends. Germline V CDR1 and CDR2: MNHEY, SMNVEV (reference sequence). CDR3 nucleotide sequence: TGTGCCAGCAGTCAGGGACGGCATAATGAGCAGTTCTTC. Its protein product is CASSQGRHNEQFF.

CDR3 nucleotides: TGTGCCAGCAGCCCCCGGGTCGGAGGGAACACTGAAGCTTTCTTT. Protein: CASSPRVGGNTEAFF. The chain employs TRBV7-9 and TRBJ1-1, with unresolved D. This CDR3 contains 15 residues. Trimming stripped 5 bases from V and 1 base from J, with 14 bases between. Germline V gene sequence: CDR1 SEHNR, CDR2 FQNEAQ (reference sequence).

The rearrangement joins TRBV27 to TRBJ2-7; 9 bases agree with TRBD2. The J segment lost 2 bases and the V segment lost 5 bases, leaving 4 bases of the junction unmatched. The CDR3 is made up of 14 amino acids. Germline V lookup: CDR1 MNHEY, CDR2 SMNVEV (reference sequence). CDR3 bases: TGTGCCAGCAGTGCGCTAGCGGGGCCCTACGAGCAGTACTTC. The encoded protein is CASSALAGPYEQYF.

There are a few counts of this clone. The J gene is TRBJ2-5, the V gene TRBV9, with D unresolved. There are 16 residues in the CDR3. Germline CDR1 and CDR2: SGDLS and YYNGEE. V was clipped by 0 bases and J by 2 bases, with 14 bases between them. In DNA, the CDR3 is TGTGCCAGCAGCGTAGAAGATCGTGGTCGGCAAGAGACCCAGTACTTC. Translating gives CASSVEDRGRQETQYF.

The chain combines TRBV4-1 with TRBJ2-2; unclear D gene. Trimming stripped 3 bases from V and 2 bases from J, with 10 bases between. Germline V gene data show CDR1 as MGHRA and CDR2 as YSYEKL. This CDR3 region has 15 residues. The CDR3: CASSHATENTGELFF. CDR3 sequence (DNA): TGCGCCAGCAGCCACGCAACAGAAAACACCGGGGAGCTGTTTTTT.

The chain employs TRBV27 and TRBJ2-1; 9 bases agree with TRBD1. CDR3 size: 17 residues. The germline gives CDR1 MNHEY, CDR2 SMNVEV (reference sequence). V lost 0 bases and J lost 6; bases outside the gene matches: 9. The CDR3 DNA sequence: TGTGCCAGCAGTTTATCTATAGGACAGGGGAAGGTCAATGAGCAGTTCTTC. Residues: CASSLSIGQGKVNEQFF.

The V call is TRBV6-5, the J call TRBJ2-7; the D is unclear. The V and J ends lost 6 bases and 0 bases respectively, with 15 bases between them. The CDR3 has 15 residues. In germline, CDR1 is MNHEY, CDR2 SVGAGI. In nucleotides, the CDR3 is TGTGCCAGCAGCCCGATGGGCAGTGTCTCCTACGAGCAGTACTTC. It is translated as CASSPMGSVSYEQYF.

Comment on this clone: Additional DNA sequences in this sample encode the identical CDR3. The gene calls are TRBV11-2 and TRBJ2-5; D is unresolved. Trimming removed 3 bases at V and 5 bases at J, with 7 bases between. The CDR3 totals 12 residues. Germline loops: CDR1 SGHAT, CDR2 FQNNGV. The CDR3 bases are TGTGCCAGCAGCTTGGAAGGGGAGACCCAGTACTTC. This encodes CASSLEGETQYF. The whole variable domain, filled in from reference TRBV11-2 and TRBJ2-5, reads EAGVAQSPRYKIIEKRQSVAFWCNPISGHATLYWYQQILGQGPKLLIQFQNNGVVDDSQLPKDRFSAERLKGVDSTLKIQPAKLEDSAVYLCASSLEGETQYFGPGTRLLVL.

This clone came up once. The chain joins TRBV27 to TRBJ2-2; D gene ambiguous. CDR1 is MNHEY and CDR2 is SMNVEV in the germline V gene (reference sequence). Trimming took 2 bases from V and 6 from J, leaving 7 bases between them. This CDR3 region has 13 residues. The CDR3 nucleotides read TGTGCCAGCAGTTTAACAGATTCCGGGGAGCTGTTTTTT. Protein sequence: CASSLTDSGELFF.

The V and J genes are TRBV28 and TRBJ1-1, with 7 bases identical to TRBD1. From germline, CDR1 is MDHEN and CDR2 SYDVKM. Trimming cost V 4 bases and J 1 base; bases outside gene matches: 12. The CDR3 has 17 residues. This CDR3 reads CASSSPKFWTGNTEAFF. The CDR3 DNA reads TGTGCCAGCAGTTCACCAAAGTTCTGGACAGGGAACACTGAAGCTTTCTTT. Drawing the rest from reference TRBV28 and TRBJ1-1, the complete variable domain is DVKVTQSSRYLVKRTGEKVFLECVQDMDHENMFWYRQDPGLGLRLIYFSYDVKMKEKGDIPEGYSVSREKKERFSLILESASTNQTSMYLCASSSPKFWTGNTEAFFGQGTRLTVV.

V usage is TRBV4-3 and J usage is TRBJ2-7; D remains ambiguous. Germline-derived CDR1 and CDR2 are LGHNA and YSLEER. V lost 0 bases and J lost 2, with 14 bases in between. This CDR3 contains 16 residues. CDR3 sequence (DNA): TGCGCCAGCAGCCAAGATAAGAACCAAGTCGCCTACGAGCAGTACTTC. Encoded protein: CASSQDKNQVAYEQYF.

This clone was picked up one time. CDR3 amino acids: CASREQGPAYEQYF. The CDR3 region has the DNA TGTGCCAGCAGGGAACAGGGGCCAGCCTACGAGCAGTACTTC. This chain uses TRBV2 with TRBJ2-7; 7 bases map to TRBD1. This CDR3 has 14 residues. V shed 6 bases and J 2 bases; nucleotides not matched to a gene: 7. CDR1 is SNHLY and CDR2 is FYNNEI in the germline V gene.

This chain joins TRBV7-6 and TRBJ2-2; D gene ambiguous. In germline, CDR1 is SGHVS, CDR2 FNYEAQ. V lost 8 bases to trimming and J lost 6 bases, with 10 bases between them. CDR3 length equals 12 residues. This chain's CDR3 is CASANVAGELFF. The CDR3 DNA reads TGTGCCAGCGCCAACGTCGCCGGGGAGCTGTTTTTT.

The V and J genes are TRBV7-9 and TRBJ2-7, with D possibly matching TRBD2 (6 bases). Trimming left V 7 bases short and J 4 bases short, with 17 bases between. This CDR3 comprises 14 residues. CDR1 and CDR2 from the germline V gene are SEHNR and FQNEAQ (reference sequence). CDR3 nucleotides: TGTGCCAGCAATGTTGCAGGCGGGGATTACGAGCAGTACTTC. Translated: CASNVAGGDYEQYF.

The rearrangement uses TRBV7-9 and TRBJ1-4; TRBD1 might be the D (6 bases). Trimming left V 8 bases short and J 0 bases short, with 16 bases between. Germline CDR1 SEHNR, CDR2 FQNEAQ (reference sequence). The length of the CDR3 is 16 residues. The DNA of the CDR3 is TGTGCCAGCTACCCGATCAGGGGTGCAACTAATGAAAAACTGTTTTTT. It translates to CASYPIRGATNEKLFF.

This clone was recorded many times. V gene TRBV7-2 combines with J gene TRBJ2-7; 9 bases map to TRBD2. The V gene end was trimmed by 1 base and the J gene end by 6 bases; junction bases not matched to a gene: 4. From germline, CDR1 is SGHTA and CDR2 FQGNSA. There are 14 residues in the CDR3. The CDR3 sequence is CASSLDLAGFEQYF. In DNA form, the CDR3 reads TGTGCCAGCAGCTTAGACCTAGCGGGATTCGAGCAGTACTTC.

J is TRBJ1-4 and V is TRBV28; no clear D gene. Looked up from germline, CDR1 is MDHEN and CDR2 is SYDVKM. V was clipped by 8 bases and J by 4 bases, with 8 bases between them. This CDR3 has 12 residues. The CDR3 region has the DNA TGTGCCAGCTCCCTGGGTAATGAAAAACTGTTTTTT. This encodes CASSLGNEKLFF.

The chain is built from TRBV11-2 and TRBJ2-7, with D perhaps assigned TRBD1 or TRBD2 (5 bases each). Trimming stripped 1 base from V and 6 bases from J, with 13 bases between. Per germline, CDR1 SGHAT and CDR2 FQNNGV. The CDR3 totals 14 residues. In DNA form, the CDR3 reads TGTGCCAGCAGCTTAGTTAGGGGACGTCTCGAGCAGTACTTC. As protein: CASSLVRGRLEQYF.

This clone was detected once. V and J are TRBV9 and TRBJ2-5; possible D gene TRBD2, 5 bases. V gave up 5 bases and J gave up 3 bases, with 11 bases separating them. Per germline, CDR1 SGDLS and CDR2 YYNGEE. This CDR3 spans 13 amino acids. CDR3 residues: CASRPSGEETQYF. CDR3 sequence (DNA): TGTGCCAGCAGACCGAGCGGAGAAGAGACCCAGTACTTC.

This sequence joins TRBV11-3 and TRBJ2-2, with 8 bases fitting TRBD2. The CDR3 spans 17 residues. The J segment lost 0 bases and the V segment lost 4 bases, leaving 7 bases of the junction unmatched. Germline-derived CDR1 and CDR2 are SGHNT and YENEEA. This CDR3 is CASSSPKREPNTGELFF. In DNA form, the CDR3 reads TGTGCCAGCAGCTCCCCAAAGCGGGAGCCGAACACCGGGGAGCTGTTTTTT.

V gene TRBV5-1 combines with J gene TRBJ2-1, with D tentatively TRBD1 or TRBD2 (5 bases each). Germline CDR1 is SGHRS and CDR2 is YFSETQ. The V and J ends lost 0 bases and 0 bases respectively, with 13 bases between them. The CDR3 is made up of 17 amino acids. For the CDR3, the DNA is TGCGCCAGCAGCTTGGCCCTGGGGGAGAGCTCCTACAATGAGCAGTTCTTC. Amino acid sequence: CASSLALGESSYNEQFF.

The V and J genes are TRBV14 and TRBJ2-5; D gene unclear. This CDR3 is 14 amino acids long. Germline V gene data show CDR1 as SGHDN and CDR2 as FVKESK. Trimming removed 4 bases from V and 0 bases from J, with 9 bases in between. CDR3 loop: CASSLRKYQETQYF. The CDR3 DNA reads as TGTGCCAGCAGCCTGCGGAAGTACCAAGAGACCCAGTACTTC.

The chain carries TRBV18 and TRBJ2-7, with D perhaps being TRBD1 or TRBD2 (5 bases each). Germline V CDR1 and CDR2: KGHSH, LQKENI. Trimming shortened V by 3 bases and J by 1 base, and 16 bases separated the two germline ends. This CDR3 spans 16 amino acids. CDR3 sequence reads: CASSPSTGTPSYEQYF. In nucleotides, the CDR3 is TGTGCCAGCTCACCTTCGACCGGGACGCCTTCCTACGAGCAGTACTTC.

The V gene is TRBV11-2, the J gene TRBJ2-3; 8 bases map to TRBD2. There are 16 residues in the CDR3. The germline V gene has CDR1 SGHAT and CDR2 FQNNGV. With V trimmed by 0 bases and J by 4 bases, 6 bases remained unmatched. The CDR3 DNA is TGTGCCAGCAGCTTAGAGCCGGCGGGAGGCGCAGATACGCAGTATTTT. It encodes CASSLEPAGGADTQYF. Variable domain in full (rest from reference TRBV11-2 and TRBJ2-3): EAGVAQSPRYKIIEKRQSVAFWCNPISGHATLYWYQQILGQGPKLLIQFQNNGVVDDSQLPKDRFSAERLKGVDSTLKIQPAKLEDSAVYLCASSLEPAGGADTQYFGPGTRLTVL.

As DNA, the CDR3 is TGCAGCGTTGCGACAAGTGGCTTCGAGCAGTACTTC. This encodes CSVATSGFEQYF. The rearrangement links TRBV29-1 to TRBJ2-7, with no clear D. The CDR3 sequence is 12 residues long. V was clipped by 4 bases and J by 6 bases, with 13 bases between them. Per germline, CDR1 SQVTM and CDR2 ANQGSEA.

The count of this clone is one. This chain connects TRBV7-6 to TRBJ2-5; tentative D call: TRBD2 (6 bases). The CDR3 consists of 15 residues. Germline lookup yields CDR1 SGHVS and CDR2 FNYEAQ. Trimming removed 5 bases from V and 5 bases from J, with 18 bases in between. CDR3 DNA: TGTGCCAGCAGCCCAGAGTCAGCCGCGGGGGAGACCCAGTACTTC. Protein: CASSPESAAGETQYF.

The chain recombines TRBV7-8 with TRBJ1-1; perhaps TRBD1 as D (6 bases). The germline gives CDR1 SGHVS, CDR2 FQNEAQ. V lost 0 bases, J lost 3 bases, and 20 bases lay in between. The CDR3 consists of 18 residues. The CDR3 coding sequence is TGTGCCAGCAGCTTAGCGATTTCCTTCGGGGGCGAGGACACTGAAGCTTTCTTT. Translated, it gives CASSLAISFGGEDTEAFF. The full variable domain, rest sourced from reference TRBV7-8 and TRBJ1-1, is GAGVSQSPRYKVAKRGQDVALRCDPISGHVSLFWYQQALGQGPEFLTYFQNEAQLDKSGLPSDRFFAERPEGSVSTLKIQRTQQEDSAVYLCASSLAISFGGEDTEAFFGQGTRLTVV.